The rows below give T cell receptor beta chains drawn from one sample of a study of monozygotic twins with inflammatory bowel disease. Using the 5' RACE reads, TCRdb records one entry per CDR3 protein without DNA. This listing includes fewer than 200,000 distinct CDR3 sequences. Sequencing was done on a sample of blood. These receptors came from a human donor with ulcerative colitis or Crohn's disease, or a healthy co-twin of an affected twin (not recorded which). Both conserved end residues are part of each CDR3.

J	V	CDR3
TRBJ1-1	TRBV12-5	CASGLRPEGITEAFF
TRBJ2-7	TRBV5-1	CASSLGQLSYEQYF
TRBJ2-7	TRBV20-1	CSAREYGLAGYEQYF
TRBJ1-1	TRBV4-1	CASSQDPGNTEAFF
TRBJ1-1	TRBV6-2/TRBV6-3	CASSYMVQGARKAEAFF
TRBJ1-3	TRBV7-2	CGWSGMGNTIYF
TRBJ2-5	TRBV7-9	CASKTGLQETQYF
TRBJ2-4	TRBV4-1	CASSQDVGLEKNIQYF
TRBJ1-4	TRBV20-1	CSASPSGSEKLFF
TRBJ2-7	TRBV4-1	CASSPLGDGPSPYEQYF
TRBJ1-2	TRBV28	CASSIPRGEDYGYTF
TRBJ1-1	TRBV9	CASSSIDRGTEAFF
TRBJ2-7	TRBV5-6	CASSPQGGEQYF
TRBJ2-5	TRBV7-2	CASSLDPSGRETQYF
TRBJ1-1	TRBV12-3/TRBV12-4	CASRRTGGTEAFF
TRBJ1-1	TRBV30	CACSINMNTEAFF
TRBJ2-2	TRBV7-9	CASSWWGGTGELFF
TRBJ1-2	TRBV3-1	CASSQVGGGYTF
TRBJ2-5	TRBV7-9	CASSRQSQETQYF
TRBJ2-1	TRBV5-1	CASSLETGGSYNEQFF
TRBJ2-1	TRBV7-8	CASSQRASDYEQFF
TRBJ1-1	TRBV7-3	CASSRGPRNTEAFF
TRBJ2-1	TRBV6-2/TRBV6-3	CASGGVEFYNEQFF
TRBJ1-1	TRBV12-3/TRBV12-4	CASSYHLNTEAFF
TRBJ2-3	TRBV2	CARTERGPGTDTQYF
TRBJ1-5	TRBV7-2	CASSFMQGQPQHF
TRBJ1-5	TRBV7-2	CASSLSWAPHQPQHF
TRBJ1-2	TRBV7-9	CASSFPEGGYTF
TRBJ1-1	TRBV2	CASSGLTEAFF
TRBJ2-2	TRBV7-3	CASSLVGISNTGELFF
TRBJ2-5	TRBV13	CASSGLAVLSLGTQYF
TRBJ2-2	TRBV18	CASTGIGVAGELFF
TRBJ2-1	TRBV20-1	CSAGRGGEQFF
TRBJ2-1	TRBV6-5	CASSSSRDVSGEQFF
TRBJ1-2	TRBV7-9	CASSTTTGSGYGYTF
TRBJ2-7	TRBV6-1	CASGGLLPGHSGYEQYF
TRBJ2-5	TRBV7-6	CASSLNPSGAGETQYF
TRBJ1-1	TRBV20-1	CSRKQSSEAFF
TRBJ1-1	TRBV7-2	CASSLQGVNTEAFF
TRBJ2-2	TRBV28	CASSPGGRATGELFF